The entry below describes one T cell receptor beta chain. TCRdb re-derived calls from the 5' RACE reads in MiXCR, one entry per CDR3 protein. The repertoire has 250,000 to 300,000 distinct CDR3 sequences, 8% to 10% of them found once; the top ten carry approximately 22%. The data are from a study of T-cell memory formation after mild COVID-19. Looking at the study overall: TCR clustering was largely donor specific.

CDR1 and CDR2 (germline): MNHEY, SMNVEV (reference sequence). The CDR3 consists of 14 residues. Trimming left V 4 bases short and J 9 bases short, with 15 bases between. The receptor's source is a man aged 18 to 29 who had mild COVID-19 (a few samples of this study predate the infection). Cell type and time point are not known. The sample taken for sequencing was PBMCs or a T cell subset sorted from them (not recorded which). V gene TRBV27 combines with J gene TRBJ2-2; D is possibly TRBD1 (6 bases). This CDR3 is CASSSDYRVWELFF. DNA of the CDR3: TGTGCCAGCAGTTCCGACTACAGGGTTTGGGAGCTGTTTTTT.